This TCR beta chain emerged from a study of blood T cell repertoires in COVID-19 (dated by TCRdb to 2019 to 2021). Background on the whole study: Samples from collaborators originated in the United States, Italy and Spain and spanned both the acute and convalescent phases of COVID-19. The material from the prospective study consisted of cDNA or gDNA derived from T cells, B-cell-depleted T cells, or PBMCs. Subjects who had been exposed to COVID-19, were actively infected with it, or had recovered from it provided the deeply sampled blood TCRbeta repertoires that made up the dataset. A freely available public database, intended as a resource for researchers studying the immune response to SARS-CoV-2, is where the repertoires were released. Samples were obtained from the ongoing ImmuneRACE study (first 160 participants) and from 1,254 subjects provided by 6 global collaborators. Nearly every sample came with metadata listing a de-identified subject ID, COVID-19 status, age in years and sex. Where available, HLA class I and class II types were obtained from metadata supplied by the sample provider rather than from assay-based typing. Broad study findings and their caveats: How much clinical and demographic metadata was included differed by source and by participant, and the metadata was provided uncurated.

Collaborating institutions collected whole blood in K2EDTA tubes following their own protocols. For TCRbeta analysis, collaborator samples were shipped as frozen whole blood, as isolated PBMCs, or as DNA extracted from either sample type. Trimming takes 2 bases off V and 5 bases off J; junction bases not matched to a gene: 6. Via the germline V gene, CDR1 is MDHEN and CDR2 SYDVKM. The cysteine opens and the phenylalanine closes a CDR3 of 15 amino acids. The sequence is cut down to CDR3 DNA, 45 bases in frame from base 1. TCRbeta CDR3 regions were amplified from genomic DNA using the immunoSEQ Assay, a bias-controlled multiplex PCR. The paper's processing steps were these. Nucleated cell counts per sample were estimated from amplification of reference gene primers within the assay. Sequence reads were collapsed and filtered to measure the absolute abundance of every unique TCRbeta CDR3 rearrangement. For each sample, productive Simpson clonality was calculated by taking the square root of Simpson's diversity index across productive rearrangements. TCRdb mirrors the immuneACCESS table, restricted to in-frame sequences. Some clones are absent from its copies; in checked studies, under half trace to an unresolved V gene, and the reason for the others is unknown. V, J and clone size reflect that table, while D and trimming were determined from the DNA. The sample contains approximately 140,000 clones, 88% of them found a single time. About 2.5% of the sample is taken by the ten largest.

This clone appeared once. Which antigen it targets is not known. There are no base qualities to consult, and no much larger clone falls within one base. Recombination connected TRBV28 to TRBJ1-5; 7 junctional bases match TRBD1. The sequenced sample consisted of peripheral blood. The clonotype originates from a human donor in a cohort sampled during active COVID-19. The DNA is as follows: TGTGCCAGCAGTTTAGGACAGGCCACCCATCAGCCCCAGCATTTT. Its protein product is CASSLGQATHQPQHF.